The present entry profiles one TCR beta chain with its context. Seattle researchers signed up patients amid active infection and tracked them longitudinally. In the original workflow: Reference gene primer amplification gave nucleated cell count estimates. Libraries were prepared by immunoSEQ multiplex PCR; TCRdb keeps only in-frame clonotypes and omits some of them. D and trimming were read from the DNA, whereas the V and J calls and clone size are those reported in that table. The sample shows under 450,000 clones, approximately 86% of them seen only once. The CDR3 spans 13 residues. Germline lookup yields CDR1 MNHEY and CDR2 SVGAGI. Trimming cost V 7 bases and J 8 bases, with 17 bases left between them. These data belong to a study of blood T cell repertoires in COVID-19. The overall study: Samples of COVID-19 (acute and convalescent) were obtained from the United States, Italy and Spain. The cDNA or gDNA used as material had been derived from T cells, B-cell-depleted T cells, or PBMCs.

The sequence derives from a woman in her fifties or sixties with COVID-19, enrolled during active disease. The chain combines TRBV6-5 with TRBJ1-2, with D possibly TRBD1 on 5 matching bases. Sequencing was carried out using peripheral blood. The CDR3 DNA reads TGTGCCAGCACCTCCTCGGCAGGGAGGGGCTACACCTTC. Its protein is CASTSSAGRGYTF.